The 31 T cell receptor beta chains presented below share a single source sample, sequenced in a study of OX40 agonist ivuxolimab in advanced cancers. Library generation was performed with the immunoSEQ multiplex PCR assay. The source is immuneACCESS, and TCRdb retained only in-frame sequences with V and J called. Part of the clones is not carried over; for the studies checked, unresolved V genes explain less than half of this, and the remainder is unexplained. For this sample there are under 90,000 clones; approximately 95% appear just once. The top ten clonotypes cover approximately 0.3% of the sample. Specimen: CD4+ or CD8+ T cells sorted from blood, collected in a trial of the OX40 agonist ivuxolimab. These receptors all stem from an adult with an advanced solid tumor such as melanoma, head and neck, liver or kidney cancer.

The genes are TRBV15 and TRBJ1-5, with TRBD1 as a possible D gene (6 bases). CDR1 is LNHNV, CDR2 YYDKDF, per germline (reference sequence). V was trimmed by 1 base and J by 2 bases, leaving 15 bases between them. This CDR3 is built from 17 residues. CDR3 loop: CATSRGFGGLGNQPQHF. The CDR3 coding sequence is TGTGCCACCAGCAGAGGGTTTGGGGGGCTAGGCAATCAGCCCCAGCATTTT. Full variable domain (rest looked up from reference TRBV15 and TRBJ1-5): DAMVIQNPRYQVTQFGKPVTLSCSQTLNHNVMYWYQQKSSQAPKLLFHYYDKDFNNEADTPDNFQSRRPNTSFCFLDIRSPGLGDTAMYLCATSRGFGGLGNQPQHFGDGTRLSIL.

The V gene is TRBV27, the J gene TRBJ2-5; TRBD1 matches 8 bases. The CDR3 has 15 residues. From germline, CDR1 is MNHEY and CDR2 SMNVEV (reference sequence). V was pared by 2 bases and J by 2 bases, with 4 bases of the junction left unmatched. In DNA, the CDR3 is TGTGCCAGCAGTTTACAGGGGGCTCCTCAAGAGACCCAGTACTTC. This translates into CASSLQGAPQETQYF.

This clone was detected a few times. The J gene is TRBJ2-2, the V gene TRBV21-1; the table calls TRBD1, which could not be checked here. TRBV21-1 is annotated as a pseudogene. The CDR3 extends over 14 amino acids. DNA of the CDR3: TGTGCCAAAGAACAGGGGCCCAGCACCGGGGAGCTGTTTTTT. Amino acids: CAKEQGPSTGELFF.

The chain uses TRBV7-2 and TRBJ2-7; D remains unclear. V shed 5 bases and J shed 0 bases, with 14 bases lying between them. Germline-derived CDR1 and CDR2 are SGHTA and FQGNSA. The length of the CDR3 is 15 residues. This chain's CDR3 is CASSLVRRYSYEQYF. CDR3 DNA sequence: TGTGCCAGCAGCCTCGTCAGGCGATACTCCTACGAGCAGTACTTC. Together with reference TRBV7-2 and TRBJ2-7, the CDR3 gives the full variable domain: GAGVSQSPSNKVTEKGKDVELRCDPISGHTALYWYRQSLGQGLEFLIYFQGNSAPDKSGLPSDRFSAERTGGSVSTLTIQRTQQEDSAVYLCASSLVRRYSYEQYFGPGTRLTVT.

The chain carries TRBV7-2 and TRBJ2-3; TRBD2 aligns across 7 bases. Germline V gives CDR1 SGHTA, CDR2 FQGNSA. CDR3 length: 14 residues. V gave up 5 bases and J gave up 4 bases; unmatched junction bases: 6. The CDR3 loop reads CASSPMGGADTQYF. The CDR3 DNA reads as TGTGCCAGCAGCCCCATGGGGGGGGCAGATACGCAGTATTTT.

The chain is built from TRBV9 and TRBJ2-1; 10 bases map to TRBD2. Germline V gene lookup returns CDR1 SGDLS and CDR2 YYNGEE. J lost 6 bases, V lost 0 bases, and 3 bases had no gene match. This CDR3 spans 15 amino acids. The CDR3: CASSVASGGVNEQFF. The DNA for the CDR3 is TGTGCCAGCAGCGTAGCCAGCGGGGGGGTCAATGAGCAGTTCTTC. Full variable domain (remainder filled in from reference TRBV9 and TRBJ2-1): DSGVTQTPKHLITATGQRVTLRCSPRSGDLSVYWYQQSLDQGLQFLIQYYNGEERAKGNILERFSAQQFPDLHSELNLSSLELGDSALYFCASSVASGGVNEQFFGPGTRLTVL.

The rearrangement uses TRBV7-8 and TRBJ1-1, with 12 bases fitting TRBD1. V shed 6 bases, J shed 4 bases, and the junction held 9 bases outside the gene matches. Germline CDR1 is SGHVS and CDR2 is FQNEAQ. This CDR3 is built from 16 residues. CDR3 sequence reads: CASRTPGQGAGTEAFF. The CDR3 bases are TGTGCCAGCAGGACACCGGGACAGGGGGCTGGCACTGAAGCTTTCTTT.

The chain carries TRBV6-4 and TRBJ2-3; 7 nucleotides align to TRBD2. The CDR3 spans 14 residues. V shed 4 bases and J 0 bases; nucleotides not matched to a gene: 1. Germline loops: CDR1 MRHNA, CDR2 SNTAGT. The CDR3 DNA sequence: TGTGCCAGCAGTGTGGGACTAAGCACAGATACGCAGTATTTT. The encoded protein is CASSVGLSTDTQYF.

The chain links TRBV21-1 to TRBJ2-1; TRBD2 is the table's D call and was not checked against the DNA. TRBV21-1 is marked as a pseudogene. The CDR3 contains 16 residues. CDR3 loop: CASSALTSGRQDEQFF. CDR3 sequence (DNA): TGTGCCAGCAGCGCCTTAACTAGCGGGAGGCAGGATGAGCAGTTCTTC.

This clone was recorded only once. This chain joins TRBV28 and TRBJ1-5; no reliable D call. The CDR3 totals 12 residues. The germline V gene has CDR1 MDHEN and CDR2 SYDVKM. V was cut by 1 base and J by 5 bases, with 3 bases left in between. The CDR3 DNA reads as TGTGCCAGCAGTTTATCTGATCAGCCCCAGCATTTT. Translating it yields CASSLSDQPQHF.

The rearrangement joins TRBV7-2 to TRBJ1-2, with TRBD1 as a possible D gene (6 bases). Per germline, CDR1 SGHTA and CDR2 FQGNSA. The ends were cut back, 1 base at V and 2 bases at J, with 14 bases in the middle. This CDR3 spans 16 amino acids. The CDR3 region has the DNA TGTGCCAGCAGCTTAGGGGTCGGCAGGGGAAACTATGGCTACACCTTC. Translation gives CASSLGVGRGNYGYTF.

The rearrangement joins TRBV11-2 to TRBJ1-4; 8 nucleotides align to TRBD1. The CDR3 totals 14 residues. J gave up 14 bases and V 5 bases, and 13 bases lay outside the gene matches. The germline V gene has CDR1 SGHAT and CDR2 FQNNGV. For the CDR3, the DNA is TGTGCCAGCAGCCCTGACAGGGGTCTTTCACCGCTGTTTTTT. It yields the protein CASSPDRGLSPLFF.

The chain couples TRBV5-1 to TRBJ2-7; 7 positions agree with TRBD2. The germline V gene has CDR1 SGHRS and CDR2 YFSETQ. The CDR3 has 15 residues. J was trimmed by 7 bases and V by 4 bases; bases with no gene match: 14. The CDR3 coding sequence is TGCGCCAGCAGCCCGTTTGGGGAGGGCTTGCATGAGCAGTACTTC. Translated: CASSPFGEGLHEQYF.

The chain employs TRBV7-9 and TRBJ1-3; TRBD1 is a possible D gene (5 bases). Germline V gene data show CDR1 as SEHNR and CDR2 as FQNEAQ (reference sequence). Trimming stripped 2 bases from V and 4 bases from J, with 15 bases between. This CDR3 spans 16 amino acids. The CDR3 DNA reads as TGTGCCAGCAGCTTAACGTCAGGGCTGGCGGGAAACACCATATATTTT. This encodes CASSLTSGLAGNTIYF. Drawing the rest from reference TRBV7-9 and TRBJ1-3, the complete variable domain is DTGVSQNPRHKITKRGQNVTFRCDPISEHNRLYWYRQTLGQGPEFLTYFQNEAQLEKSRLLSDRFSAERPKGSFSTLEIQRTEQGDSAMYLCASSLTSGLAGNTIYFGEGSWLTVV.

For the CDR3, the DNA is TGTGCCAGCAGCTTAATGACTAGCGGGGGCAATGAGCAGTTCTTC. Its translation: CASSLMTSGGNEQFF. The chain employs TRBV7-2 and TRBJ2-1, with 12 nucleotides matching TRBD2. The germline V gene has CDR1 SGHTA and CDR2 FQGNSA. The CDR3 spans 15 residues. Losses at the gene ends were 2 bases for V and 6 bases for J; bases not matched to a gene: 2. Using reference TRBV7-2 and TRBJ2-1 for the parts outside the CDR3, the full variable domain is GAGVSQSPSNKVTEKGKDVELRCDPISGHTALYWYRQSLGQGLEFLIYFQGNSAPDKSGLPSDRFSAERTGGSVSTLTIQRTQQEDSAVYLCASSLMTSGGNEQFFGPGTRLTVL.

The V gene is TRBV29-1, the J gene TRBJ1-4; the match to TRBD1 covers 10 bases. This CDR3 contains 13 residues. The trim removed 4 bases at V and 6 bases at J, leaving 2 bases unmatched. Germline values: CDR1 SQVTM, CDR2 ANQGSEA. CDR3 DNA sequence: TGCAGCGTTGTAGGACAGGGGGATGAAAAACTGTTTTTT. This encodes CSVVGQGDEKLFF.

This chain joins TRBV5-6 and TRBJ1-4; 9 nucleotides match TRBD1. This CDR3 comprises 16 residues. Germline lookup yields CDR1 SGHDT and CDR2 YYEEEE. V shed 4 bases, J shed 2 bases, and the junction held 6 bases outside the gene matches. The CDR3 spells CASSLTTGGTNEKLFF. The CDR3 region has the DNA TGTGCCAGCAGCCTGACCACAGGGGGCACTAATGAAAAACTGTTTTTT. The variable domain in full, completed from reference TRBV5-6 and TRBJ1-4, reads DAGVTQSPTHLIKTRGQQVTLRCSPKSGHDTVSWYQQALGQGPQFIFQYYEEEERQRGNFPDRFSGHQFPNYSSELNVNALLLGDSALYLCASSLTTGGTNEKLFFGSGTQLSVL.

The chain employs TRBV2 and TRBJ2-2; 14 nucleotides match TRBD2. Trimming cost V 4 bases and J 9 bases; bases outside gene matches: 7. Germline-derived CDR1 and CDR2 are SNHLY and FYNNEI. CDR3 size: 16 residues. CDR3 amino acids: CASSAWTSGGTRELFF. The CDR3, as DNA: TGTGCCAGCAGTGCGTGGACTAGCGGGGGGACCAGGGAGCTGTTTTTT.

The chain recombines TRBV6-5 with TRBJ2-7; perhaps TRBD1 as D (6 bases). From germline, CDR1 is MNHEY and CDR2 SVGAGI. This CDR3 is 13 amino acids long. Trimming cost V 5 bases and J 3 bases, with 11 bases left between them. The CDR3 DNA sequence: TGTGCCAGCAGTGCGACAGGTTTCTACGAGCAGTACTTC. This sequence encodes CASSATGFYEQYF.

The V call is TRBV5-4, the J call TRBJ1-5; possibly TRBD1 for D (6 bases). The CDR3 totals 16 residues. Germline CDR1 and CDR2: SGHNT and YYREEE (reference sequence). The V and J ends lost 3 bases and 2 bases respectively, with 15 bases between them. The CDR3, as DNA: TGTGCCAGCAGCTGGGGGGGCACAGGGCGCAATCAGCCCCAGCATTTT. Residues: CASSWGGTGRNQPQHF. Variable domain in full (rest from reference TRBV5-4 and TRBJ1-5): ETGVTQSPTHLIKTRGQQVTLRCSSQSGHNTVSWYQQALGQGPQFIFQYYREEENGRGNFPPRFSGLQFPNYSSELNVNALELDDSALYLCASSWGGTGRNQPQHFGDGTRLSIL.

The genes are TRBV11-1 and TRBJ2-7; D not resolved. There are 12 residues in the CDR3. The germline V gene has CDR1 SGHAT and CDR2 FQDESV (reference sequence). The V end was cut by 6 bases, the J end by 0 bases, with 6 bases between. The CDR3 sequence is CASSFTSYEQYF. CDR3 nucleotides: TGTGCCAGCAGTTTTACCTCCTACGAGCAGTACTTC. Variable domain in full (rest from reference TRBV11-1 and TRBJ2-7): EAEVAQSPRYKITEKSQAVAFWCDPISGHATLYWYRQILGQGPELLVQFQDESVVDDSQLPKDRFSAERLKGVDSTLKIQPAELGDSAMYLCASSFTSYEQYFGPGTRLTVT.

This rearrangement joins TRBV6-1 to TRBJ1-1, with D perhaps TRBD1 (6 bases). Trimming took 3 bases from V and 4 from J, leaving 12 bases between them. The CDR3 totals 14 residues. Germline CDR1 MNHNS, CDR2 SASEGT. CDR3 residues: CASSERQGITEAFF. CDR3 DNA sequence: TGTGCCAGCAGTGAGAGGCAGGGGATCACTGAAGCTTTCTTT.

This clone was seen a single time. The chain carries TRBV29-1 and TRBJ2-3, with TRBD1 matching 8 bases. The ends lost 4 bases at V and 0 bases at J; junction bases unmatched: 9. CDR1 and CDR2 from the germline V gene are SQVTM and ANQGSEA. The CDR3 sequence is 16 residues long. The CDR3 DNA is TGCAGCGTTGGCGGACAGGGCCTAGGGAGCACAGATACGCAGTATTTT. As protein: CSVGGQGLGSTDTQYF.

This chain uses TRBV10-3 with TRBJ1-1; TRBD1 aligns across 8 bases. Germline V gene lookup returns CDR1 ENHRY and CDR2 SYGVKD. The CDR3 is 13 amino acids. V shed 9 bases and J 5 bases; nucleotides not matched to a gene: 8. The CDR3 loop is CAISQGVETEAFF. Here the CDR3 DNA reads TGTGCCATATCACAGGGGGTGGAAACTGAAGCTTTCTTT.

The chain recombines TRBV29-1 with TRBJ2-3; no clear D. Trimming left V 0 bases short and J 4 bases short, with 8 bases between. This CDR3 spans 13 amino acids. CDR1 SQVTM and CDR2 ANQGSEA come from the germline V gene. The CDR3 sequence: CSVEETTPDTQYF. The CDR3 nucleotides are TGCAGCGTTGAAGAGACAACTCCAGATACGCAGTATTTT.

This chain connects TRBV28 to TRBJ1-4; weak D call: TRBD1 (5 bases). Germline CDR1 and CDR2: MDHEN and SYDVKM. This CDR3 is built from 15 residues. Between the trimmed V and J ends, which lost 6 bases and 8 bases, there was a span of 19 bases. CDR3 bases: TGTGCCAGCAGCCTCGGAGGTGGGGCTGGGGAAAAACTGTTTTTT. Amino acid sequence: CASSLGGGAGEKLFF.

The J gene is TRBJ2-1, the V gene TRBV7-6; D perhaps matches TRBD1 (6 bases). V lost 2 bases, J lost 2 bases, and 7 bases lay in between. Germline lookup yields CDR1 SGHVS and CDR2 FNYEAQ. The CDR3 runs 14 residues. CDR3 residues: CASSLQGTYNEQFF. DNA of the CDR3: TGTGCCAGCAGCTTACAGGGGACCTACAATGAGCAGTTCTTC.

The chain couples TRBV29-1 to TRBJ2-1; 10 bases align to TRBD1. CDR1 SQVTM and CDR2 ANQGSEA come from the germline V gene. Losses at the gene ends were 7 bases for V and 3 bases for J; bases not matched to a gene: 6. The CDR3 runs 14 residues. Here the CDR3 DNA reads TGCAGCGCTCGGGACAGGGGATTCTACAATGAGCAGTTCTTC. Its translation: CSARDRGFYNEQFF.

This sequence joins TRBV9 and TRBJ2-7; 9 bases are shared with TRBD1. V lost 0 bases to trimming and J lost 5 bases; unmatched junction nucleotides: 15. The V gene's germline CDR1 is SGDLS and CDR2 YYNGEE. The CDR3 is made up of 18 amino acids. DNA for the CDR3: TGTGCCAGCAGCGTAGCTACGGGGACAGGGCTAAATTTCGACGAGCAGTACTTC. It encodes CASSVATGTGLNFDEQYF.

J is TRBJ2-5 and V is TRBV5-1, with 7 nucleotides matching TRBD1. This CDR3 has 14 residues. The J segment lost 3 bases and the V segment lost 0 bases, leaving 2 bases of the junction unmatched. Germline V lookup: CDR1 SGHRS, CDR2 YFSETQ. Written as DNA, the CDR3 is TGCGCCAGCAGCTTGGCCACAGGGGAAGAGACCCAGTACTTC. This codes for CASSLATGEETQYF. Drawing the rest from reference TRBV5-1 and TRBJ2-5, the complete variable domain is KAGVTQTPRYLIKTRGQQVTLSCSPISGHRSVSWYQQTPGQGLQFLFEYFSETQRNKGNFPGRFSGRQFSNSRSEMNVSTLELGDSALYLCASSLATGEETQYFGPGTRLLVL.

The chain links TRBV19 to TRBJ2-1, with 8 bases matching TRBD2. Germline V gene data show CDR1 as LNHDA and CDR2 as SQIVND (reference sequence). The CDR3 covers 16 residues. V gave up 5 bases and J gave up 1 base; unmatched junction bases: 7. The DNA for the CDR3 is TGTGCCAGTAGTTTCGGGACTAGTAAATCCTACAATGAGCAGTTCTTC. This codes for CASSFGTSKSYNEQFF.